The present entry profiles one T cell receptor beta chain with its context. What it binds is not known. Across several immunoSEQ plates, the genomic DNA of each subset was split evenly. The assay was immunoSEQ multiplex PCR, and TCRdb's table has in-frame clones only and misses some. The sample lists roughly 2 million clones; approximately 95% were seen once. The data originate from a study of shared clonotypes between healthy human individuals. Whole-study findings and limits: Larger estimated richness was generally recorded for naive subsets relative to memory subsets. Generation probability values for non-shared clonotypes were lower than those for clonotypes shared by all four donors.

Germline V lookup: CDR1 MNHEY, CDR2 SMNVEV (reference sequence). V gave up 5 bases and J gave up 4 bases; unmatched junction bases: 5. The CDR3 sequence is 15 residues long. Cells designated naive CD8 were CD45RO-negative and were positively selected for CCR7, with terminally differentiated effector memory CD45RA+ cells excluded. The donors were all Caucasian adults (living in Nashville, Tennessee). Sequencing input: naive CD8+ T cells sorted from blood. The rearrangement joins TRBV27 to TRBJ2-3; 11 nucleotides align to TRBD1. The receptor's source is a man younger than 35 in good health. CDR3 in DNA: TGTGCCAGCAGTCCTCTGGGACAGGGGGCAGATACGCAGTATTTT. This translates into CASSPLGQGADTQYF.